The clone carrying this T cell receptor beta chain was picked up a small number of times. Its target is unknown. The TCR beta cDNA libraries contained unique molecular identifiers. TCRdb analysed the PCR reads with MiXCR anew, one entry per CDR3 protein. The sample yields approximately 730,000 distinct CDR3 sequences, around 27% seen once. The record originates from a study of post-analysis software for immune sequencing data. As for the study in general: The study covered relapsing-remitting, secondary progressive and progressive-relapsing courses of multiple sclerosis. Overall study results and limits: Five or six TRBV segments were significantly more frequent in patients than in controls. TRBV5-6, TRBV5-1 and TRBV20-1 were among these segments.

The V and J ends lost 0 bases and 5 bases, in that order; junction bases with no gene match: 3. This CDR3 spans 16 amino acids. CDR1 is SGHTA and CDR2 is FQGNSA in the germline V gene. This sequence joins TRBV7-2 and TRBJ2-5; TRBD2 agrees at 13 bases. The sequence came from a girl between 5 and 17 years old with multiple sclerosis. Sample: blood. CDR3 sequence reads: CASSLAQGLAGETQYF. DNA for the CDR3: TGTGCCAGCAGCTTAGCGCAGGGACTAGCGGGGGAGACCCAGTACTTC.